The present TCR beta chain was sequenced within a study of T-cell memory formation after mild COVID-19. Study summary: Largely donor-specific TCR clusters were found.

The CDR3 runs 12 residues. The germline gives CDR1 SQVTM, CDR2 ANQGSEA. The junction had 7 bases not matched to a gene; V was cut back by 7 bases and J by 6 bases. There are a few counts of this clonotype. Its antigen is unidentified. TCRdb reprocessed the 5' RACE reads via MiXCR and lists one record per CDR3 protein. Of approximately 240,000 distinct CDR3 sequences listed, about 15% were seen once; the top ten hold around 3.4%. Study-wide points: Contracting CD8+ clones were enriched in EMRA, CD4+ mainly in CM and EM. That cross-reactive memory joined was suggested by some responding clones appearing in pre-infection memory.

This TCR was sampled from a young man who had mild COVID-19 (a few samples of this study predate the infection). Cell type and time point are not known. This rearrangement joins TRBV29-1 to TRBJ2-7; 9 bases are shared with TRBD2. The material sequenced was PBMCs or a T cell subset sorted from them (not recorded which). CDR3 DNA sequence: TGCAGCGGCGGGAGGGAACGGTCCGAGCAGTACTTC. Translating gives CSGGRERSEQYF.